This TCR beta chain is from a study of blood T cells in healthy people across ages. The CDR3 loop spans 14 amino acids. Deletions cut 4 bases from V and 2 bases from J, with 12 bases between. CDR1 is MDHEN and CDR2 is SYDVKM in the germline V gene. A word on this clonotype: Its antigen is undetermined.

Combining a sample-barcoded 5' primer with a J-beta primer mix, a second PCR ran for roughly 6 to 11 cycles. The study obtained at least 3 million CDR3-containing paired-end reads from every sample. From the 5' RACE reads, TCRdb called clonotypes with MiXCR, one entry per CDR3 protein. The table shows 980,000 or so distinct CDR3 sequences, with about 48% occurring only once. Notes on the study in general: Diversity figures derived from one million T cells were judged to underestimate the true value.

Sample donors were healthy Caucasian individuals that came from Russia, aged roughly 6 to 95. The chain couples TRBV28 to TRBJ2-7; D may be TRBD1 (6 bases). The material sequenced was blood. This TCR was sampled from a man younger than 45 in good health. Written as DNA, the CDR3 is TGTGCCAGCAGTTCTACCGGGACACCCTACGAGCAGTACTTC. Its protein product is CASSSTGTPYEQYF.